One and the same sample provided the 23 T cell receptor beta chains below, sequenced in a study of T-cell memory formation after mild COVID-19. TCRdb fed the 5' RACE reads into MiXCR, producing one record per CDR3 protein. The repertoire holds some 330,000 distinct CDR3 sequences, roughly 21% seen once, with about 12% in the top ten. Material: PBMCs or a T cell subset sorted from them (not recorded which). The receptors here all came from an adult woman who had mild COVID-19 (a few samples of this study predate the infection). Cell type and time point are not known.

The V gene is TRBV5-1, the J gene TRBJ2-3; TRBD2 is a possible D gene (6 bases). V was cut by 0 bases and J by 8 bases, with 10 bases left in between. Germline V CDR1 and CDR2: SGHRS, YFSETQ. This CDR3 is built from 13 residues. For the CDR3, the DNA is TGCGCCAGCAGCTTGGATCAGGGAGGTACGCAGTATTTT. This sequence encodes CASSLDQGGTQYF. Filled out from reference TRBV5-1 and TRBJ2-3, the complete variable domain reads KAGVTQTPRYLIKTRGQQVTLSCSPISGHRSVSWYQQTPGQGLQFLFEYFSETQRNKGNFPGRFSGRQFSNSRSEMNVSTLELGDSALYLCASSLDQGGTQYFGPGTRLTVL.

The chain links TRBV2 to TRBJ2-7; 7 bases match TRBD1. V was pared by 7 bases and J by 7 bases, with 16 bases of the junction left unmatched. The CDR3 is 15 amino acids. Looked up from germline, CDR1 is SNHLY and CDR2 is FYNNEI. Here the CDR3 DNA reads TGTGCCAGCATAATGTCTTTCGCTTACAGGGGTGAGCAGTACTTC. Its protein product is CASIMSFAYRGEQYF.

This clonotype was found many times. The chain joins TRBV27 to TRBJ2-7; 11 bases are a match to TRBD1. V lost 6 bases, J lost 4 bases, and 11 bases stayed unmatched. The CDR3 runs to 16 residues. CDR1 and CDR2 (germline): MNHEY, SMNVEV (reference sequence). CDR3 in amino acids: CASSPGQGAPTYEQYF. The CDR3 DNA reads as TGTGCCAGCAGCCCAGGACAGGGGGCGCCTACTTACGAGCAGTACTTC.

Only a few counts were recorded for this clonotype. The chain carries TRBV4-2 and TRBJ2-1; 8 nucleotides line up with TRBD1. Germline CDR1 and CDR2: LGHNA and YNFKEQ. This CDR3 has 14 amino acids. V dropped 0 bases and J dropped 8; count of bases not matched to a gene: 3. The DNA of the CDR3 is TGTGCCAGCAGCCAAGAAACAGGGGGTGATGAGCAGTTCTTC. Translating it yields CASSQETGGDEQFF.

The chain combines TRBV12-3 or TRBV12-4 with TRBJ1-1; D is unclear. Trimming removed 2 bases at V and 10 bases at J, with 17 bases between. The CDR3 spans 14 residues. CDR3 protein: CASSLRQVQKVAFF. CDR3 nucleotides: TGTGCCAGCAGTTTACGGCAGGTCCAAAAAGTAGCTTTCTTT.

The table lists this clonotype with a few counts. The CDR3 DNA reads TGTGCCAGCAGCTTAGAAATAGCCTACGAGCAGTACTTC. Protein sequence: CASSLEIAYEQYF. This chain connects TRBV7-6 to TRBJ2-7, with D uncertain. Trimming stripped 1 base from V and 2 bases from J, with 6 bases between. The CDR3 spans 13 residues. Germline CDR1 is SGHVS and CDR2 is FNYEAQ. Full variable domain (outside the CDR3, taken from reference TRBV7-6 and TRBJ2-7): GAGVSQSPRYKVTKRGQDVALRCDPISGHVSLYWYRQALGQGPEFLTYFNYEAQQDKSGLPNDRFSAERPEGSISTLTIQRTEQRDSAMYRCASSLEIAYEQYFGPGTRLTVT.

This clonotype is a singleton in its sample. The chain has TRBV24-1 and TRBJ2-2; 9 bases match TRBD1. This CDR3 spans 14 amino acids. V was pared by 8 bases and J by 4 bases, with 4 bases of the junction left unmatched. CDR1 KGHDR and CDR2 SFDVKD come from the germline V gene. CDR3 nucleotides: TGTGCCACCATGGGGACAGGGACCACCGGGGAGCTGTTTTTT. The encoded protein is CATMGTGTTGELFF.

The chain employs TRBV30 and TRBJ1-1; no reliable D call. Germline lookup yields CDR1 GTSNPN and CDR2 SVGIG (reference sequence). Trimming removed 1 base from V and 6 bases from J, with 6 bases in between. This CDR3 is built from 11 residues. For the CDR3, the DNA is TGTGCCTGGAGTGGGCTTTCTGAAGCTTTCTTT. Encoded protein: CAWSGLSEAFF.

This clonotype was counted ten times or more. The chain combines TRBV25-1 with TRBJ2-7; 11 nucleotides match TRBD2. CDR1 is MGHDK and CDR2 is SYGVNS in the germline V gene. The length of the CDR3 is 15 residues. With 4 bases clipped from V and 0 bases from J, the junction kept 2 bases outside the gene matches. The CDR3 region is CASSGGTSGSYEQYF. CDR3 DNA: TGTGCCAGCAGTGGGGGGACTAGCGGCTCCTACGAGCAGTACTTC.

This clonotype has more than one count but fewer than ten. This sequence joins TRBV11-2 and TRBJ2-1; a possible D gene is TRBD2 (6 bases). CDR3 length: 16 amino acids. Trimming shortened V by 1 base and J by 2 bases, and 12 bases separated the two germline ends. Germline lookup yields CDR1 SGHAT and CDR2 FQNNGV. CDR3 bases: TGTGCCAGCAGCTTAGCGCGGGGCGACGCCTACAATGAGCAGTTCTTC. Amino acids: CASSLARGDAYNEQFF. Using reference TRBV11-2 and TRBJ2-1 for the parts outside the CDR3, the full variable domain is EAGVAQSPRYKIIEKRQSVAFWCNPISGHATLYWYQQILGQGPKLLIQFQNNGVVDDSQLPKDRFSAERLKGVDSTLKIQPAKLEDSAVYLCASSLARGDAYNEQFFGPGTRLTVL.

The CDR3 sequence is CASSFGVGLQETQYF. The CDR3 DNA follows: TGTGCCAGCAGCTTCGGGGTCGGGCTCCAAGAGACCCAGTACTTC. The chain is built from TRBV7-9 and TRBJ2-5, with a weak D call TRBD2 (5 bases). V was clipped by 3 bases and J by 1 base, with 12 bases between them. The germline V gene encodes CDR1 SEHNR and CDR2 FQNEAQ (reference sequence). CDR3 size: 15 residues.

As DNA, the CDR3 is TGTGCCAGCAGCTGGCTTCGAACCGGGGAGCTGTTTTTT. It yields the protein CASSWLRTGELFF. This chain links TRBV6-5 with TRBJ2-2; unclear D gene. Trimming took 6 bases from V and 5 from J, leaving 10 bases between them. The germline V gene encodes CDR1 MNHEY and CDR2 SVGAGI. The CDR3 covers 13 residues.

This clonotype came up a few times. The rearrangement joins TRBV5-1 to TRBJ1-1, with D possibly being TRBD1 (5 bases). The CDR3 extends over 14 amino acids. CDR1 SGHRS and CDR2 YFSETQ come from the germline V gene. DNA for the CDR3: TGCGTCTCTTCGTCGGTGCGGTTGGGGGAAGAAGCTTTCTTT. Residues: CVSSSVRLGEEAFF.

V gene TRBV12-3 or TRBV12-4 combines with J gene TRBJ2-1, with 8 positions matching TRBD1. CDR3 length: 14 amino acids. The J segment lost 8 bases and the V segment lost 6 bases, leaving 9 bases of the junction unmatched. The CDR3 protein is CASSLRQGWDEQFF. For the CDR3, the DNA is TGTGCCAGCAGCCTTCGACAGGGGTGGGATGAGCAGTTCTTC.

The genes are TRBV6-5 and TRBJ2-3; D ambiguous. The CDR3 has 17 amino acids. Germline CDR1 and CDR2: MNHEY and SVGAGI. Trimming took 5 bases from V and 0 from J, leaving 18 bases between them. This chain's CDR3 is CASSRSPRATSTDTQYF. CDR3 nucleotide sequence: TGTGCCAGCAGTCGCAGCCCCAGAGCGACTAGCACAGATACGCAGTATTTT.

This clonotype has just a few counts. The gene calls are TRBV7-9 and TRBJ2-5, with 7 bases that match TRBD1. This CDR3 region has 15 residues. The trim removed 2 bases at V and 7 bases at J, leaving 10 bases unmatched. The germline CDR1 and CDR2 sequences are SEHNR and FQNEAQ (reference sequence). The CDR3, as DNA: TGTGCCAGCAGCTTAAGGACAGGACCACCGGGGACCCAGTACTTC. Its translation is CASSLRTGPPGTQYF.

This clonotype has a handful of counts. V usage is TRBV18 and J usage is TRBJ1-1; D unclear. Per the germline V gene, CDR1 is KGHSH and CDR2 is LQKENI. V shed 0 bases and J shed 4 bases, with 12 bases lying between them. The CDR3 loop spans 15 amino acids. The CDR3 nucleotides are TGTGCCAGCTCACCACCTGGGAGTGAGGGCACTGAAGCTTTCTTT. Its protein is CASSPPGSEGTEAFF.

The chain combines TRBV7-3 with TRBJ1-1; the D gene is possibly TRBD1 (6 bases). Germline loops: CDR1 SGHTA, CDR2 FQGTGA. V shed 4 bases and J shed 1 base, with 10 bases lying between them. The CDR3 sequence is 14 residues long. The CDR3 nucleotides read TGTGCCAGCAGCTCCGAGACAGGGAACACTGAAGCTTTCTTT. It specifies CASSSETGNTEAFF.

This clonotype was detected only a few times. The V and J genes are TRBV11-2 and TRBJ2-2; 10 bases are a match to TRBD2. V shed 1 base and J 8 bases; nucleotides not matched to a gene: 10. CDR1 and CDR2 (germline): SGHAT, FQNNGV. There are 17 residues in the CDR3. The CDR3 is CASSLVQREGPRGELFF. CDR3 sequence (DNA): TGTGCCAGCAGCTTAGTTCAGCGGGAGGGGCCACGTGGGGAGCTGTTTTTT.

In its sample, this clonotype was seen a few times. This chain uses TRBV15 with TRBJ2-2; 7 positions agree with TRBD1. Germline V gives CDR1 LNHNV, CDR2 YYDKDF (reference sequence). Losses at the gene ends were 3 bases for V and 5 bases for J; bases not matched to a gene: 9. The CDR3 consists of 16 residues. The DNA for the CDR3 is TGTGCCACCAGCAGGAACCGGGACAGACCGACCGGGGAGCTGTTTTTT. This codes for CATSRNRDRPTGELFF. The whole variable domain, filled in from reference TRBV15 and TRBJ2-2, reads DAMVIQNPRYQVTQFGKPVTLSCSQTLNHNVMYWYQQKSSQAPKLLFHYYDKDFNNEADTPDNFQSRRPNTSFCFLDIRSPGLGDTAMYLCATSRNRDRPTGELFFGEGSRLTVL.

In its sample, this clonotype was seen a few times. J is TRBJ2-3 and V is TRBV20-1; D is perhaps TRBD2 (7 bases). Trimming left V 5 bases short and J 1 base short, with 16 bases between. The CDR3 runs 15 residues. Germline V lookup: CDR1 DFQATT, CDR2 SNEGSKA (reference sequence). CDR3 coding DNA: TGCAGTGCTTCAAGTGCGGGGGCCGGCACAGATACGCAGTATTTT. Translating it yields CSASSAGAGTDTQYF.

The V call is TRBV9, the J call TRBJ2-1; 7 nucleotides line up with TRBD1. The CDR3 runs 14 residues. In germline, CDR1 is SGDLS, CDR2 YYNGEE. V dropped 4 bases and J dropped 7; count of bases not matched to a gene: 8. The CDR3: CASSTDRVGNEQFF. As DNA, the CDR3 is TGTGCCAGCAGCACTGACAGGGTGGGGAATGAGCAGTTCTTC. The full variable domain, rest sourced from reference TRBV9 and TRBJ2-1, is DSGVTQTPKHLITATGQRVTLRCSPRSGDLSVYWYQQSLDQGLQFLIQYYNGEERAKGNILERFSAQQFPDLHSELNLSSLELGDSALYFCASSTDRVGNEQFFGPGTRLTVL.

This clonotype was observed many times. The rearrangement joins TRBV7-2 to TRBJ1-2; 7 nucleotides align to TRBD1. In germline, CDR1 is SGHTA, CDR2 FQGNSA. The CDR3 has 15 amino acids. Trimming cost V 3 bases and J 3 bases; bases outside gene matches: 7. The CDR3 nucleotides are TGTGCCAGCAGCTTCAGCTTCGGACAGGACTATGGCTACACCTTC. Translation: CASSFSFGQDYGYTF.